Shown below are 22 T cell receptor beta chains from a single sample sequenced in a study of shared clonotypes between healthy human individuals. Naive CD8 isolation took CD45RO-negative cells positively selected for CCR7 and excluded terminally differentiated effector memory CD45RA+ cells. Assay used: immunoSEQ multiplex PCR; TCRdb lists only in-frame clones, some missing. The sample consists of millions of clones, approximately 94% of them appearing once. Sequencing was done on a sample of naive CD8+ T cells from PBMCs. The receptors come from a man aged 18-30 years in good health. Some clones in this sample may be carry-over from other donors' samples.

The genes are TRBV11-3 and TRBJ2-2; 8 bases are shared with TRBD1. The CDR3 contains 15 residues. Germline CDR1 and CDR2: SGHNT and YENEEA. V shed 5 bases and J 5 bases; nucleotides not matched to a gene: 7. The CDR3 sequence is CASSPDRGTTGELFF. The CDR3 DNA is TGTGCCAGCAGCCCAGACAGGGGTACGACCGGGGAGCTGTTTTTT.

In DNA, the CDR3 is TGTGCCAGCAGCGTGAGACCCGGGACGTCGAACACCGGGGAGCTGTTTTTT. Translating gives CASSVRPGTSNTGELFF. The chain recombines TRBV9 with TRBJ2-2; D might be TRBD1 or TRBD2, each matching 5 bases. Trimming removed 2 bases from V and 0 bases from J, with 14 bases in between. The CDR3 sequence is 17 residues long. Germline-derived CDR1 and CDR2 are SGDLS and YYNGEE.

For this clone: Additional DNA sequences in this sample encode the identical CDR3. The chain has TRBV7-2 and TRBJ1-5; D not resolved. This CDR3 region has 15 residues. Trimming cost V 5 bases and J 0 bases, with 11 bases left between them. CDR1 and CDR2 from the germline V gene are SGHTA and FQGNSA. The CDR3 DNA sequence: TGTGCCAGCAGCCCCCGGGGTAATAGCAATCAGCCCCAGCATTTT. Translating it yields CASSPRGNSNQPQHF.

For the CDR3, the DNA is TGTGCCTGGTCGCTGATGAACACTGAAGCTTTCTTT. It specifies CAWSLMNTEAFF. V is TRBV30 and J is TRBJ1-1; no firm D call. V lost 5 bases and J lost 0, with 7 bases in between. Germline values: CDR1 GTSNPN, CDR2 SVGIG (reference sequence). This CDR3 is built from 12 residues. Together with reference TRBV30 and TRBJ1-1, the CDR3 gives the full variable domain: SQTIHQWPATLVQPVGSPLSLECTVEGTSNPNLYWYRQAAGRGLQLLFYSVGIGQISSEVPQNLSASRPQDRQFILSSKKLLLSDSGFYLCAWSLMNTEAFFGQGTRLTVV.

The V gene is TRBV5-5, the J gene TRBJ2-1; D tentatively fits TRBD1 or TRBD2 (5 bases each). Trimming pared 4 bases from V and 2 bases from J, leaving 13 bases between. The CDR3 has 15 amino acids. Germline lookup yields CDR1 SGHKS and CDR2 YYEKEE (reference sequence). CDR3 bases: TGTGCCAGCAGCCTGCGTTTGGGGGCCTACAATGAGCAGTTCTTC. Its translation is CASSLRLGAYNEQFF.

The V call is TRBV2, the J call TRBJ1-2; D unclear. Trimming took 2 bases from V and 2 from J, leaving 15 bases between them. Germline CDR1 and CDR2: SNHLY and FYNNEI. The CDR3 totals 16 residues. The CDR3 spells CASSEWSGRVNYGYTF. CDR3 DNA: TGTGCCAGCAGTGAATGGTCTGGGAGGGTGAACTATGGCTACACCTTC.

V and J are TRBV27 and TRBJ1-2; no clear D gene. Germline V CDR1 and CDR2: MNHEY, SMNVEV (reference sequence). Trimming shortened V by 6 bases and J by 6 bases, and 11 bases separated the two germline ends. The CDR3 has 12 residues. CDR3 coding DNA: TGTGCCAGCAGCAGTGTAGGGCATGGCTACACCTTC. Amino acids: CASSSVGHGYTF.

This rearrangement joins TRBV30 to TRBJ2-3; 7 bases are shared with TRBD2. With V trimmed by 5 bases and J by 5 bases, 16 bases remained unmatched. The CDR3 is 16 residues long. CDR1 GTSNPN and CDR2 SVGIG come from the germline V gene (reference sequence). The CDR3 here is CAWDLGVWGGEDTQYF. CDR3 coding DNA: TGTGCCTGGGACCTGGGAGTCTGGGGAGGGGAAGATACGCAGTATTTT.

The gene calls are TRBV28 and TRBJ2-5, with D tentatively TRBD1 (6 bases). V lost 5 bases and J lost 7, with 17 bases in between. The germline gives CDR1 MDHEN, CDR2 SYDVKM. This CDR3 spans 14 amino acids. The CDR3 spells CASSPRQDRGTQYF. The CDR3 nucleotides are TGTGCCAGCAGTCCGCGACAGGATCGAGGGACCCAGTACTTC.

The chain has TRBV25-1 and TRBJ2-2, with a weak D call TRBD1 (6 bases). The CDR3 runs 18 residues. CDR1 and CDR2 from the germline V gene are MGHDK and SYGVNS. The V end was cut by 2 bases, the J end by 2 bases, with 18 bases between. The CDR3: CASSEAAGAPANTGELFF. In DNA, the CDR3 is TGTGCCAGCAGTGAAGCGGCAGGGGCCCCCGCAAACACCGGGGAGCTGTTTTTT.

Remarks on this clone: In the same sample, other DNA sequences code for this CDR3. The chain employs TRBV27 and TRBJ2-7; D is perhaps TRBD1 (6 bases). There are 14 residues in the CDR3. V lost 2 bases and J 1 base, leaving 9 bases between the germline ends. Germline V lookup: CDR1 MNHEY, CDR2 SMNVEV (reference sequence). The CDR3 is CASSLRQGSYEQYF. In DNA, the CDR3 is TGTGCCAGCAGTTTACGGCAGGGGTCCTACGAGCAGTACTTC.

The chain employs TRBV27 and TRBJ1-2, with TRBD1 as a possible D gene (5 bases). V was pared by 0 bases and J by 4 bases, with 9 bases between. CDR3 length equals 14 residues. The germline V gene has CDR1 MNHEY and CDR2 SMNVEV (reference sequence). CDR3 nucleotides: TGTGCCAGCAGTTTATCCTCGGGGGGCTATGGCTACACCTTC. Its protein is CASSLSSGGYGYTF.

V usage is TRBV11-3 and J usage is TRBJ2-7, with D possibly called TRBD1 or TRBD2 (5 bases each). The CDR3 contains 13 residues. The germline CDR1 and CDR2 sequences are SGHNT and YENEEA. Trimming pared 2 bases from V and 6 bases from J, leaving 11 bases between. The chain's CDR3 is CASSLNPGREQYF. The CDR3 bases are TGTGCCAGCAGCTTAAACCCGGGACGCGAGCAGTACTTC.

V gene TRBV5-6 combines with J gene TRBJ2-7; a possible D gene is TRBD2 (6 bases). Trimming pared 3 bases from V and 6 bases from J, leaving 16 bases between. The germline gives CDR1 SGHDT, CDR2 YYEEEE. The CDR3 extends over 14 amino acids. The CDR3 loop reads CASSSGNGGSEQYF. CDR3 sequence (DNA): TGTGCCAGCAGCTCTGGTAACGGGGGTTCCGAGCAGTACTTC.

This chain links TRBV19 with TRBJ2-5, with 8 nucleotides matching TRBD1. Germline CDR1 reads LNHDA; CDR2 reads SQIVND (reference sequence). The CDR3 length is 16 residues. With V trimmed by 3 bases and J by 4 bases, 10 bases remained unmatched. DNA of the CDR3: TGTGCCAGTAGTATTTGGCGTCAGGGGGCCCGAGAGACCCAGTACTTC. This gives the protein CASSIWRQGARETQYF.

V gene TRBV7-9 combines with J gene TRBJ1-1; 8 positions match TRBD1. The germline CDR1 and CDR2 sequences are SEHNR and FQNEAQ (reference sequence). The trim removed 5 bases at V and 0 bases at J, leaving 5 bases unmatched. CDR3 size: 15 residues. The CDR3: CASSPDRGMNTEAFF. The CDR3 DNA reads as TGTGCCAGCAGCCCTGACAGGGGTATGAACACTGAAGCTTTCTTT.

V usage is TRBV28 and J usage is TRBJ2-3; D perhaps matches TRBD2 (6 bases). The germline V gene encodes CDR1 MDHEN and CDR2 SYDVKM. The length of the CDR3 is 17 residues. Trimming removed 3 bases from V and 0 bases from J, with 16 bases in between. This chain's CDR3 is CASSFLVPSESTDTQYF. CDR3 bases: TGTGCCAGCAGTTTTTTGGTTCCTAGCGAAAGCACAGATACGCAGTATTTT.

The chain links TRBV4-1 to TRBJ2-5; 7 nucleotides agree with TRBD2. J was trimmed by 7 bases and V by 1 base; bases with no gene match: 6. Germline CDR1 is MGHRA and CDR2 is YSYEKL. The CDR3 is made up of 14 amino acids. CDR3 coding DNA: TGCGCCAGCAGCCAAGTTCGGGGCGGGGGGACCCAGTACTTC. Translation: CASSQVRGGGTQYF.

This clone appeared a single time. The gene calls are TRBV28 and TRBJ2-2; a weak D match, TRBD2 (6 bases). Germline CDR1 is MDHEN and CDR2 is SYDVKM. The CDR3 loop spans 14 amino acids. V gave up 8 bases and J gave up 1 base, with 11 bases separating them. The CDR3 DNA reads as TGTGCCAGCTCTGGGGGGTTGAACACCGGGGAGCTGTTTTTT. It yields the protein CASSGGLNTGELFF.

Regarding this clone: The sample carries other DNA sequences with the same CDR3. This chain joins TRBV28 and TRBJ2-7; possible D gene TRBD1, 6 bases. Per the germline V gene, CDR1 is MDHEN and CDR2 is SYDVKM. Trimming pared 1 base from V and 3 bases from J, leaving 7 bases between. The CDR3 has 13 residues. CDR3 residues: CASSLSGDYEQYF. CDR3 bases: TGTGCCAGCAGTTTATCAGGGGACTACGAGCAGTACTTC.

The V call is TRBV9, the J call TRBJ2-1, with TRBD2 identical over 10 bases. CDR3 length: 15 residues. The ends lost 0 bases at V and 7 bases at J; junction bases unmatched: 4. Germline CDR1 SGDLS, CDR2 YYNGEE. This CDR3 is CASSVASGSANEQFF. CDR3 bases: TGTGCCAGCAGCGTAGCTAGCGGGAGCGCGAATGAGCAGTTCTTC.

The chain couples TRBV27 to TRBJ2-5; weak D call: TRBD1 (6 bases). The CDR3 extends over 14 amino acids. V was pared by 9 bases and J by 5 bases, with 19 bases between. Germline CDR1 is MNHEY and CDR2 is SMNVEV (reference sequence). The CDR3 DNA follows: TGTGCCAGTGCGGACAGTGGTAGAGAGGAGACCCAGTACTTC. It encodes CASADSGREETQYF.